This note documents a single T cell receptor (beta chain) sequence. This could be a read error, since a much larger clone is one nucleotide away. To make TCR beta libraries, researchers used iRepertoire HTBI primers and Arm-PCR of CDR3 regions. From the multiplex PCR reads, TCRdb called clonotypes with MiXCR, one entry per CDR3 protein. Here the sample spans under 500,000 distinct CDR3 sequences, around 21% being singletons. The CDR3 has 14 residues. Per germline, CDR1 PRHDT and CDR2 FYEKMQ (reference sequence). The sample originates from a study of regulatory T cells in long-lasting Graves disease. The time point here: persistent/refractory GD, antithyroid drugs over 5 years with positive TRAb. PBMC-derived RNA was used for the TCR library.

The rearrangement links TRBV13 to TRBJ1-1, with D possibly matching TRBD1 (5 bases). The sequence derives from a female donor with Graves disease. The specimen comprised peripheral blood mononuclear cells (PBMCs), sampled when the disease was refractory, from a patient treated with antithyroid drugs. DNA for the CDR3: TGTGCCAGTTCAGGAGGGGCCCGGAACACTGGAGCTTTCTTT. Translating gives CASSGGARNTGAFF.